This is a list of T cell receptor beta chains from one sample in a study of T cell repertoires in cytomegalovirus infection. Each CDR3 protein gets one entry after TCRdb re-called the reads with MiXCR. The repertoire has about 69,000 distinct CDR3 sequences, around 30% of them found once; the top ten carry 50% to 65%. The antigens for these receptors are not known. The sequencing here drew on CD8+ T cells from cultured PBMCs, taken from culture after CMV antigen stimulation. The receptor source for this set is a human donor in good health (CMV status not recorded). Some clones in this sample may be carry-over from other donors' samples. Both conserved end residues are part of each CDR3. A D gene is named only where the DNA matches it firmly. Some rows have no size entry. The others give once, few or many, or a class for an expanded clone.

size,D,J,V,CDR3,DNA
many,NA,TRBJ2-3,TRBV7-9,CASSSEGAVDTQYF,TGTGCCAGCAGCTCGGAGGGAGCCGTAGATACGCAGTATTTT
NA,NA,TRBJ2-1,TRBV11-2,CASSLVGPGTTYNEQFF,TGTGCCAGCAGCTTAGTTGGCCCCGGGACAACCTACAATGAGCAGTTCTTC
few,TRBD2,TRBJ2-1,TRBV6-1,CASSLQRESRYNEQFF,TGTGCCAGCAGTCTCCAGCGGGAGTCGAGGTACAATGAGCAGTTCTTC
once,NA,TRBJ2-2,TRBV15,CATSRTQVLNTGELFF,TGTGCCACCAGCAGAACACAGGTTTTGAACACCGGGGAGCTGTTTTTT
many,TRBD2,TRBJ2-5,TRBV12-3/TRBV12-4,CASSLSWTSGEETQYF,TGTGCCAGCAGTTTATCGTGGACTAGCGGGGAAGAGACCCAGTACTTC
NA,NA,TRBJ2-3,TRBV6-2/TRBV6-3,CASSYSESTDTQYF,TGTGCCAGCAGTTACTCTGAGTCCACAGATACGCAGTATTTT
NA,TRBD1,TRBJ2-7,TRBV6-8,CASNLDRGLYEQYF,TGTGCCAGCAACCTAGACAGGGGGCTCTACGAGCAGTACTTC
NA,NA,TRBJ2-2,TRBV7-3,CANSLTGTGELFF,TGTGCCAACAGCTTAACAGGGACCGGGGAGCTGTTTTTT
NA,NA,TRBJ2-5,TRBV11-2,CASSLIRGAETQYF,TGTGCCAGCAGCTTAATTCGGGGGGCCGAGACCCAGTACTTC
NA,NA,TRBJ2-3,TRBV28,CASSLWGAADTQYF,TGTGCCAGCAGTTTATGGGGGGCCGCAGATACGCAGTATTTT
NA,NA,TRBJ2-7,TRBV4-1,CASSQERTASYEQYF,TGCGCCAGCAGCCAAGAGCGGACAGCATCCTACGAGCAGTACTTC
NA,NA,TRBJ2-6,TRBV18,CASSPQGSGANVLTF,TGTGCCAGCTCACCCCAGGGGTCTGGGGCCAACGTCCTGACTTTC
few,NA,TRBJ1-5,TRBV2,CASSVPGASQPQHF,TGTGCCAGCAGTGTGCCGGGGGCGAGTCAGCCCCAGCATTTT
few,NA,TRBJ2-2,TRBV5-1,CASSLRPGRAENTGELFF,TGCGCCAGCAGCTTGAGACCCGGCCGCGCAGAAAACACCGGGGAGCTGTTTTTT
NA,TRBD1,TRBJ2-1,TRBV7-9,CASSLGQGALREQFF,TGTGCCAGCAGCCTAGGACAGGGGGCGCTTCGGGAGCAGTTCTTC
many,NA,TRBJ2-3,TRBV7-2,CASSYWITDTQYF,TGTGCCAGCAGCTATTGGATCACAGATACGCAGTATTTT
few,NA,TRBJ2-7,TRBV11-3,CASSLAGAAYEQYF,TGTGCCAGCAGCTTGGCGGGGGCCGCCTACGAGCAGTACTTC
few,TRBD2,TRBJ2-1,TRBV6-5,CASSYSGLAGGPGRDEQFF,TGTGCCAGCAGTTACTCGGGACTAGCGGGAGGCCCCGGTAGGGATGAGCAGTTCTTC
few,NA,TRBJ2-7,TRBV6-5,CASSYSAGWTYEQYF,TGTGCCAGCAGTTACTCTGCAGGGTGGACCTACGAGCAGTACTTC
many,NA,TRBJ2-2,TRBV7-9,CASSPTGRQELFF,TGTGCCAGCAGCCCCACAGGGCGGCAGGAGCTGTTTTTT
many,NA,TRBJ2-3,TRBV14,CASSQDSGVSTDTQYF,TGTGCCAGCAGCCAAGATTCCGGGGTTAGCACAGATACGCAGTATTTT
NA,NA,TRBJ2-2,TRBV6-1,CATDTESGELFF,TGTGCCACCGATACAGAGAGCGGGGAGCTGTTTTTT
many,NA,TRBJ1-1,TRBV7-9,CASSLATGSPGGTEAFF,TGTGCCAGCAGCTTAGCCACGGGTTCCCCGGGCGGCACTGAAGCTTTCTTT
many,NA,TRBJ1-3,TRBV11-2,CASSAGDFNTIYF,TGTGCCAGCAGCGCAGGGGATTTCAACACCATATATTTT
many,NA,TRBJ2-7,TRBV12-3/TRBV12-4,CASSLGGGSYEQYF,TGTGCCAGCAGTTTGGGGGGCGGCTCCTACGAGCAGTACTTC
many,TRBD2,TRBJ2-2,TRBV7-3,CASSPDGLARTGELFF,TGTGCCAGCAGCCCAGACGGACTAGCGAGGACCGGGGAGCTGTTTTTT
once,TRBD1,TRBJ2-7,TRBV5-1,CASSLGGLAYEQYF,TGCGCCAGCAGCCTAGGGGGCCTCGCCTACGAGCAGTACTTC
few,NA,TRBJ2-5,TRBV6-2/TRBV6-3,CASTAGAGLGKTQYF,TGTGCCAGCACGGCAGGGGCAGGGTTGGGTAAGACCCAGTACTTC
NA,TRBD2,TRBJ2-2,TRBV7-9,CASSFSGGNTGELFF,TGTGCCAGCAGCTTTAGCGGGGGGAACACCGGGGAGCTGTTTTTT
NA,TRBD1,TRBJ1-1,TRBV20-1,CSPTGQGKENTEAFF,TGCAGTCCCACTGGACAGGGGAAGGAGAACACTGAAGCTTTCTTT
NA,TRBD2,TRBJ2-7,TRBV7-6,CASSSGGTPYEQYF,TGTGCCAGCTCATCGGGGGGGACCCCCTACGAGCAGTACTTC
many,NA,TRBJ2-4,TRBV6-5,CASRRTEGLAKNIQYF,TGTGCCAGCAGGAGGACGGAGGGGCTAGCCAAAAACATTCAGTACTTC
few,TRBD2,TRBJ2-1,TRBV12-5,CASGLVRTSGGNEQFF,TGTGCTAGTGGTTTGGTCAGGACTAGCGGGGGCAATGAGCAGTTCTTC
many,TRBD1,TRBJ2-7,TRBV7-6,CASSQYRGSEQYF,TGTGCCAGCAGCCAATACAGGGGATCCGAGCAGTACTTC
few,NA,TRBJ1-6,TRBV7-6,CASSLAEETNSPLHF,TGTGCCAGCAGCTTAGCCGAGGAAACTAATTCACCCCTCCACTTT
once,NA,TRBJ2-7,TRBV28,CASSYPSYEQYF,TGTGCCAGCAGTTACCCCTCCTACGAGCAGTACTTC
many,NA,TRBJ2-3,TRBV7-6,CASSFSVAQGSGTDTQYF,TGTGCCAGCAGCTTCTCCGTCGCCCAGGGGTCGGGTACAGATACGCAGTATTTT
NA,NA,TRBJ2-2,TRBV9,CASSVVSTGELFF,TGTGCCAGCAGCGTAGTTTCCACCGGGGAGCTGTTTTTT
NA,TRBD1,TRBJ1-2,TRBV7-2,CASSSDRGDYGYTF,TGTGCCAGCAGCTCGGACAGGGGGGACTATGGCTACACCTTC
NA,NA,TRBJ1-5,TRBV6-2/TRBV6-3,CASLGPGGQPQHF,TGTGCCAGCTTAGGCCCTGGGGGACAGCCCCAGCATTTT
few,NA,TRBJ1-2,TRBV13,CASSAASGLSNYGYTF,TGTGCCAGCAGCGCCGCCTCGGGCCTCTCAAACTATGGCTACACCTTC
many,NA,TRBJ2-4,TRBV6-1,CASSEATSRVAKNIQYF,TGTGCCAGCAGTGAAGCGACCTCCCGGGTAGCCAAAAACATTCAGTACTTC